This T cell receptor (beta chain) originates from a study of T cells after yellow fever vaccination (dated by TCRdb to between 2018 and 2021). About the investigation overall: Libraries from fractions with low cell numbers were prepared with the SMART-Seq v4 Ultra Low Input RNA kit. To follow T-cell clones before and after both primary and booster YFV17D yellow fever vaccination, bulk TCR alpha and beta repertoires underwent longitudinal sequencing. The cohort comprised two healthy male donors, one aged 18 to 30 and one aged 30 to 40 years. Blood was collected at multiple timepoints before and after primary and secondary immunization, and bulk PBMC replicates and cell subsets were isolated. Results the study describes overall, beyond this receptor: A small fraction of clonotypes showed up in both the CD4 and CD8 compartments, probably as a result of convergent recombination. Because the study included only a couple of donors, the extent to which the findings can be generalized is limited. Most clones expanded after primary vaccination (almost 98% of CD4 and 88% of CD8) were re-detected after the booster, suggesting that broad memory maintenance occurred. The secondary T-cell response was weaker than the primary response but faster, peaking on day 5 instead of day 15. Because abundant contaminating clonotypes from the bulk population could be contained in FACS-sorted repertoires, computational filtering was required.

The sample's treatment or condition label, decoded: live attenuated yellow fever vaccine strain. Two biological replicates of bulk PBMCs were collected at each blood-draw timepoint. A standard Ficoll-Paque protocol was used to isolate PBMCs from peripheral blood. TriZol was used to extract RNA from bulk PBMCs, from CD4 and CD8 fractions, and from dextramer-positive and dextramer-negative fractions. TCR cDNA was synthesized by 5'RACE template switching, through which a universal primer site and unique molecular identifiers were introduced. Priming of cDNA synthesis was performed from both the TCR alpha and TCR beta constant segments. Library amplification involved two PCR steps, and the second step added sample barcodes and sequencing adapters. Sequencing of libraries was performed on Illumina HiSeq 2500 (2x100 bp) or NovaSeq (2x150 bp). Concerning the study's data processing: Reads were demultiplexed and collapsed into UMI consensus sequences with MIGEC, and V(D)J alignment was performed with MiXCR. Vaccine-responding clonotypes were defined with edgeR using replicate PBMC samples, requiring FDR below 0.01 and a log2 fold change above 5 up to day 15. CD4 or CD8 identity was assigned to each bulk clonotype according to whether the clonotype was present at higher abundance in the sequenced CD4 repertoire or the sequenced CD8 repertoire. Using fastp at Q25 and MiXCR, TCRdb reprocessed the public reads and kept productive beta chains. Here each entry gathers all rows of one CDR3 protein and keeps the most common genes and DNA. TCRdb, not the authors, supplied the V and J calls. This sample is represented by some 600,000 distinct CDR3 sequences; approximately 13% of them were singletons. The ten largest account for under 15% of the sample.

V is cut by 3 bases and J by 6 bases, and the space between the germline ends is 18 bases. Sequences DFQATT (CDR1) and SNEGSKA (CDR2) are obtained from the germline V gene (reference sequence). The CDR3, from cysteine to phenylalanine, totals 15 residues. Only CDR3 DNA is held: 45 bases, read in frame from base 1. Notes on this clonotype: There is no known antigen for this receptor. Per-base quality was not reported, and no clone a single base away is much larger than it.

The specimen was PBMCs, collected on the day of the yellow fever booster vaccination. The TCR sequence derives from a man aged 25-45 years who received the YFV17D yellow fever vaccine. This chain joins TRBV20-1 to TRBJ2-1, with TRBD2 as a weak D call on 5 bases. The DNA sequence is TGCAGTGCTAGCCCACGGAGCGGTGAACTCAATGAGCAGTTCTTC. It is translated as CSASPRSGELNEQFF.